This TCR beta chain was profiled in a study of CD4 T cells in relation to SARS-CoV-2 and coronaviruses (dated by TCRdb to the early 2020s). At the level of the whole study: The ViraFEST assay cultured PBMCs with antigen for roughly 10 days, then sequenced TCR beta CDR3s to find antigen-specific clonal expansions. The full convalescent cohort of 12 patients had a median age of around 39 years, ranging from about 21 to 75 years. Among the approximately twelve convalescent patients, 8 males and 4 females were included, and two of the subjects were Hispanic. HLA restriction was mapped for shared crossreactive spike epitopes using patient-derived lymphoblastoid cell lines. At the level of individual TCR clonotypes, the study measured memory CD4+ T cell crossreactivity between SARS-CoV-2 spike protein and common cold coronavirus spike proteins. Samples from three pre-COVID donors and the naive versus memory experiments were sequenced with the Adaptive Biotechnologies TCR-sequencing kit; other data were Illumina-based. Expansion assays from other donors in the study were sequenced with a different, Illumina-based TCR-beta assay. What the study reported, not specific to this receptor: Compared with monoreactive clones, crossreactive clones had significantly weaker SARS-CoV-2-driven expansion, a result consistent with antigenic imprinting. The study was limited by small numbers of patients and tested TCRs. Roughly 64% of donors had memory CD4+ clonotypes that crossrecognized SARS-CoV-2 and at least one common cold coronavirus spike. Since the crossreactivity analysis centred on spike protein, crossreactivity against other viral proteins was not assessed. Because no donor provided both pre-pandemic and post-infection samples, tracing the source of pre-existing responses was limited. Sequencing of naive versus memory cells indicated that the assay detects memory recall responses, not primary responses primed during culture.

With regard to this clone: Its antigen is still unknown. No much larger clone is present one base from it, and per-base qualities are unavailable.

Survey-level immunoSEQ TCR-beta sequencing was performed on DNA from CEF-cultured naive and memory CD4+ T cells. As for how the authors treated the data: During preprocessing, nonproductive sequences were removed, as were CDR3s that did not start with C, did not end with F or W, or were shorter than 7 amino acids. The MANAFEST web app identified antigen-specific clonotypes based on expansion compared with the reference and other culture wells. A clone was considered positive if significant expansion relative to the reference culture was observed in 2 of 3 replicate wells at an FDR below 0.05. For a clone to be considered positive, significant expansion relative to all other tandem wells and an odds ratio above 5 were also required. Cultured and uncultured naive and memory CD4+ repertoires were searched for CDR3s previously identified as spike- and CEF-reactive. CDR3 homology was quantified as pairwise Levenshtein distance, calculated with the stringdist R package after three terminal residues were trimmed from each end. TCRdb holds this immuneACCESS table with in-frame rearrangements only. Some clones are missing; in checked studies, unresolved V genes explain under half, and the rest has no known cause. That table is the source of V, J and clone size, and D and trimming were worked out from the DNA. This sample has some 44,000 clones in its table, and approximately 80% of those were observed once. Over 1.1% of the sample is held by the ten biggest clonotypes.

Naive and memory CD4+ T cells were separated from cryopreserved PBMCs by CD4 enrichment followed by EasySep naive CD4+ T cell enrichment. For roughly 10 days, sorted naive or memory CD4+ T cells (roughly 98,000) were cultured at a 1:1 ratio with T cell-depleted PBMCs and CEF peptides. Each peptide culture condition was generally run in triplicate replicate wells. Ficoll-Paque PLUS gradient centrifugation was used to isolate PBMCs from leukapheresis product or whole blood. PBMCs were either cryopreserved at -140 degrees C or used fresh in the expansion assay. The QIAamp Micro DNA Kit was used to extract genomic DNA from the CD4+ T cells. Specimen: naive CD4+ T cells from PBMCs, cultured in vitro. The cell subset or site label corresponds to: naive CD4+ T cells isolated by negative enrichment. This clonotype was obtained from an adult with COVID-19.

The CDR3 is CASSLGIDRGIYNEQFF. The DNA sequence reads TGTGCCAGCAGCTTAGGGATAGACAGGGGGATCTACAATGAGCAGTTCTTC. The chain is encoded by TRBV11-2 joined to TRBJ2-1, and 9 junction bases match TRBD1. CDR1 and CDR2 were assigned from the germline V gene as SGHAT and FQNNGV. The CDR3 contains 17 residues, cysteine and phenylalanine counted. The retained sequence is limited to the CDR3, 51 bases, with the frame set at the first base. Trimming accounts for 1 base at V and 3 bases at J, while the number of junction bases matched to no gene is 7.